This passage covers 9 T cell receptor beta chains from one sample sequenced in a study of a mutant IDH1 vaccine in newly diagnosed glioma. TCRdb's copy holds only in-frame clones and misses some; the assay was immunoSEQ multiplex PCR. The table includes 57,000 or so clones, under 85% detected once. These receptors have no identified antigens. Time point meaning: week 11, during vaccination. Topical imiquimod was applied with each vaccine dose, which held 300 ug of mutant IDH1 20-mer peptide. The sample was PBMCs, taken from a glioma patient whose treatment included an IDH1 peptide vaccine. These receptors were obtained from a man aged 25 to 40 with glioma.

The rearrangement joins TRBV5-6 to TRBJ2-5; D is uncertain. Germline V lookup: CDR1 SGHDT, CDR2 YYEEEE. CDR3 length equals 14 residues. Trimming shortened V by 2 bases and J by 3 bases, and 11 bases separated the two germline ends. CDR3 residues: CASSFEPREETQYF. The CDR3 coding sequence is TGTGCCAGCAGCTTCGAACCGAGAGAAGAGACCCAGTACTTC.

The J gene is TRBJ2-1, the V gene TRBV7-3; 9 nucleotides align to TRBD2. CDR3 length: 16 residues. The V gene's germline CDR1 is SGHTA and CDR2 FQGTGA. J gave up 10 bases and V 2 bases, and 12 bases lay outside the gene matches. CDR3 sequence: CASSLSATSGAQEQFF. The CDR3 nucleotides read TGTGCCAGCAGCTTATCCGCGACTAGCGGAGCTCAAGAGCAGTTCTTC.

This clone appeared once. This rearrangement joins TRBV5-6 to TRBJ2-6; 8 bases are shared with TRBD1. CDR3 size: 18 residues. The J segment lost 3 bases and the V segment lost 4 bases, leaving 12 bases of the junction unmatched. The germline CDR1 and CDR2 sequences are SGHDT and YYEEEE. CDR3 in amino acids: CASSADREVPSGANVLTF. The CDR3 nucleotides read TGTGCCAGCAGCGCGGACAGGGAGGTTCCCAGTGGGGCCAACGTCCTGACTTTC.

This clone has a handful of counts. The V call is TRBV15, the J call TRBJ1-5; D not certain. Trimming took 1 base from V and 0 from J, leaving 4 bases between them. This CDR3 spans 14 amino acids. The germline CDR1 and CDR2 sequences are LNHNV and YYDKDF (reference sequence). The DNA of the CDR3 is TGTGCCACCAGCAGAGTAGATAGCAATCAGCCCCAGCATTTT. Its translation: CATSRVDSNQPQHF. Looking up the rest from reference TRBV15 and TRBJ1-5 gives the full variable domain: DAMVIQNPRYQVTQFGKPVTLSCSQTLNHNVMYWYQQKSSQAPKLLFHYYDKDFNNEADTPDNFQSRRPNTSFCFLDIRSPGLGDTAMYLCATSRVDSNQPQHFGDGTRLSIL.

Note on this clone: Other DNA variants within this sample encode the same CDR3. The chain has TRBV7-9 and TRBJ1-2; 9 bases are a match to TRBD1. There are 13 residues in the CDR3. Per germline, CDR1 SEHNR and CDR2 FQNEAQ (reference sequence). The trim removed 4 bases at V and 4 bases at J, leaving 1 base unmatched. Here the CDR3 reads CASSSGQGYGYTF. CDR3 in DNA: TGTGCCAGCAGCTCGGGACAGGGCTATGGCTACACCTTC.

This chain uses TRBV7-9 with TRBJ1-2, with a weak D call TRBD1 (6 bases). CDR3 length: 14 amino acids. Germline V CDR1 and CDR2: SEHNR, FQNEAQ (reference sequence). V dropped 3 bases and J dropped 2 bases, with 10 bases sitting between them. CDR3 DNA: TGTGCCAGCAGCTTCCGGACAGCAAACTATGGCTACACCTTC. It specifies CASSFRTANYGYTF.

The V call is TRBV6-5, the J call TRBJ1-6, with a weak D call TRBD1 (6 bases). In germline, CDR1 is MNHEY, CDR2 SVGAGI. The CDR3 is made up of 16 amino acids. The V end was cut by 2 bases, the J end by 6 bases, with 14 bases between. The CDR3 region has the DNA TGTGCCAGCAGTTACGGGGGCCCGGGAACTAATTCACCCCTCCACTTT. Translation gives CASSYGGPGTNSPLHF.

V gene TRBV6-5 combines with J gene TRBJ1-2, with TRBD1 as a possible D gene (5 bases). Germline CDR1 is MNHEY and CDR2 is SVGAGI. The CDR3 covers 15 residues. With 5 bases removed from V and 4 bases from J, the gap between germline ends came to 17 bases. CDR3 residues: CASSPLGEGIYGYTF. As DNA, the CDR3 is TGTGCCAGCAGTCCCTTGGGGGAAGGCATCTATGGCTACACCTTC.

J is TRBJ2-3 and V is TRBV4-2; no reliable D call. Germline V lookup: CDR1 LGHNA, CDR2 YNFKEQ. The V and J ends lost 0 bases and 2 bases respectively, with 9 bases between them. There are 15 residues in the CDR3. The DNA of the CDR3 is TGTGCCAGCAGCCAAGATTCATCCTACACAGATACGCAGTATTTT. This gives the protein CASSQDSSYTDTQYF.